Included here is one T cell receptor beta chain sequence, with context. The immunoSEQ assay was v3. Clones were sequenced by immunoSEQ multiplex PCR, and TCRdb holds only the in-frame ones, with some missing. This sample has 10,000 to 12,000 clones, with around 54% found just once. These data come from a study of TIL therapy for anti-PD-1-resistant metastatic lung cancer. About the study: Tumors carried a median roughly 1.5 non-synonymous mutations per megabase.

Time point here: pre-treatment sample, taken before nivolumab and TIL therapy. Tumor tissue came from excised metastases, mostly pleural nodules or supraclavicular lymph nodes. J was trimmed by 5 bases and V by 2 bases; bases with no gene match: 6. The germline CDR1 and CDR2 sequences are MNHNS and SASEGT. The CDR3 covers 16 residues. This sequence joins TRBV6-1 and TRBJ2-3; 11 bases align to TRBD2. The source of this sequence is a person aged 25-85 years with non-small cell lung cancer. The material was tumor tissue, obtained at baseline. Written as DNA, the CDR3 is TGTGCCAGCAGTGAACGGGCTAGCGGGGGGCGAGATACGCAGTATTTT. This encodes CASSERASGGRDTQYF.